The present entry profiles one T cell receptor beta chain with its context. Its antigen is not identified. Here immunoSEQ multiplex PCR was the method, and the copy in TCRdb shows in-frame clones only, minus some. Of tens of thousands of clones in the sample, about 94% are singletons; the top ten hold roughly 0.44%. V was pared by 1 base and J by 2 bases, with 14 bases between. This CDR3 is built from 15 residues. The germline CDR1 and CDR2 sequences are GTSNPN and SVGIG (reference sequence). The data derive from a study of OX40 agonist ivuxolimab in advanced cancers. Study-level information: Three patients got partial responses; one had hepatocellular carcinoma and two had cutaneous melanoma.

General study results and limits: Dosing at 0.1 to 3.0 mg/kg was accompanied by clonal expansion of CD4+ and CD8+ blood T cells by week 6.

The rearrangement links TRBV30 to TRBJ2-5; D is ambiguous. Sequencing was performed on CD4+ or CD8+ T cells sorted from blood, taken in a trial of the OX40 agonist ivuxolimab. The origin of this receptor is an adult with an advanced solid tumor such as melanoma, head and neck, liver or kidney cancer. DNA of the CDR3: TGTGCCTGGAGTGGGGGAAACAGTGCACAAGAGACCCAGTACTTC. As protein: CAWSGGNSAQETQYF.